The 30 T cell receptor beta chains below all came from one sample that was sequenced in a study of tumor and adjacent non-tumor tissue in lung cancer. No cell sorting was done before RNA was extracted from the tissue. The library came from three nested PCR rounds adapted from ARM-PCR protocols. TCRdb processed the multiplex PCR reads anew with MiXCR; each CDR3 protein has one entry. This repertoire shows under 250,000 distinct CDR3 sequences, about 76% found once; its top ten account for 20% to 25%. Sequenced input: lung tumor tissue. The receptors shown here come from a man in his sixties with non-small cell lung cancer.

The CDR3 protein is CASSVGGDSRYIQYF. The DNA for the CDR3 is TGTGCCAGCAGTGTAGGAGGAGACAGTCGGTACATTCAGTACTTC. The V call is TRBV6-1, the J call TRBJ2-4; the D gene could be TRBD1 or TRBD2 (5 bases each). The CDR3 runs to 15 residues. Trimming took 4 bases from V and 8 from J, leaving 18 bases between them. Germline lookup yields CDR1 MNHNS and CDR2 SASEGT.

The sample holds many counts of this clonotype. This chain joins TRBV6-6 and TRBJ1-5; no definite D call. This CDR3 region has 14 residues. V shed 8 bases and J shed 4 bases, with 15 bases lying between them. Germline values: CDR1 MNHNY, CDR2 SVGAGI (reference sequence). The CDR3 spells CASDDIHGNQPQHF. In DNA, the CDR3 is TGTGCCAGCGATGACATCCATGGAAATCAGCCCCAGCATTTT.

The chain has TRBV11-2 and TRBJ1-2, with a possible D match to TRBD1 (6 bases). The CDR3 runs to 15 residues. Germline CDR1 SGHAT, CDR2 FQNNGV. Trimming cost V 7 bases and J 0 bases, with 15 bases left between them. CDR3 sequence reads: CASIISTGPNYGYTF. CDR3 nucleotide sequence: TGTGCCAGCATCATAAGTACAGGGCCTAACTATGGCTACACCTTC. The whole variable domain, filled in from reference TRBV11-2 and TRBJ1-2, reads EAGVAQSPRYKIIEKRQSVAFWCNPISGHATLYWYQQILGQGPKLLIQFQNNGVVDDSQLPKDRFSAERLKGVDSTLKIQPAKLEDSAVYLCASIISTGPNYGYTFGSGTRLTVV.

Concerning this clonotype itself: A much bigger clone sits one base away, suggesting this may be a read error. The chain recombines TRBV20-1 with TRBJ2-7, with D unclear. The germline V gene has CDR1 DFQATT and CDR2 SNEGSKA (reference sequence). The CDR3 has 12 amino acids. Here the CDR3 DNA reads TGCAGTGCGATGGGCGGCCCCTACGATCAGTACTTC. Translation gives CSAMGGPYDQYF.

V gene TRBV19 combines with J gene TRBJ2-3; D unclear. The V and J ends lost 5 bases and 3 bases respectively, with 9 bases between them. Looked up from germline, CDR1 is LNHDA and CDR2 is SQIVND (reference sequence). The CDR3 has 13 residues. The DNA for the CDR3 is TGTGCCAGTAGTGGTGGGCATACAGATACGCAGTATTTT. This codes for CASSGGHTDTQYF.

For this clonotype: This may come from a read error, since a much larger clone is one base off. The rearrangement joins TRBV12-3 or TRBV12-4 to TRBJ2-1; 13 positions match TRBD2. CDR3 size: 15 residues. This CDR3 reads CVSSLGLAGLNEQFF. CDR3 bases: TGTGTCAGCAGCCTGGGACTAGCGGGGTTGAATGAGCAGTTCTTC.

On this clonotype itself: A read error may be the cause here, since a much bigger clone is one base away. V gene TRBV4-1 combines with J gene TRBJ1-4, with D unresolved. This CDR3 comprises 14 residues. CDR1 and CDR2 (germline): MGHRA, YSYEKL. DNA of the CDR3: TGCGCCGGCAGCTCTGGGTTAACTAATGAAAAACTGTTTTTT. Its translation: CAGSSGLTNEKLFF.

Regarding this clonotype: No conserved phenylalanine or tryptophan is present at the end of the CDR3, so a read error is the likely explanation. The chain employs TRBV5-4 and TRBJ2-6; 10 nucleotides agree with TRBD1. Germline CDR1 reads SGHNT; CDR2 reads YYREEE (reference sequence). V lost 6 bases and J lost 1; bases outside the gene matches: 4. CDR3 length equals 16 residues. CDR3 nucleotide sequence: TGTGCCAGCACCTGGGGACAGGGGTCTGGGGCCAACGTCCTGACTATC. It translates to CASTWGQGSGANVLTI.

This chain links TRBV6-5 with TRBJ2-3; no firm D call. Germline values: CDR1 MNHEY, CDR2 SVGAGI. This CDR3 is built from 16 residues. Deletions cut 7 bases from V and 5 bases from J, with 22 bases between. The CDR3, as DNA: TGTGCCAGCAAGGCCGTCAGGATACAAGGGAAAGATACGCAGTATTTT. It is translated as CASKAVRIQGKDTQYF.

The CDR3 spells CASIRDGNYGYTF. In nucleotides, the CDR3 is TGTGCCAGCATACGGGACGGAAACTATGGCTACACCTTC. The genes are TRBV5-4 and TRBJ1-2; tentative D call: TRBD1 (5 bases). The CDR3 has 13 residues. CDR1 and CDR2 (germline): SGHNT, YYREEE (reference sequence). Trimming stripped 6 bases from V and 2 bases from J, with 11 bases between. The full variable domain, rest sourced from reference TRBV5-4 and TRBJ1-2, is ETGVTQSPTHLIKTRGQQVTLRCSSQSGHNTVSWYQQALGQGPQFIFQYYREEENGRGNFPPRFSGLQFPNYSSELNVNALELDDSALYLCASIRDGNYGYTFGSGTRLTVV.

A word on this clonotype: A much larger clone differs by one base, so this may be a read error. The chain couples TRBV10-2 to TRBJ1-2, with D possibly matching TRBD1 (6 bases). In germline, CDR1 is WSHSY, CDR2 SAAADI. This CDR3 spans 14 amino acids. The CDR3 protein is CVSSGGRESYGYTF. The CDR3 DNA sequence: TGCGTCAGCAGTGGGGGCAGGGAAAGCTATGGCTACACCTTC.

With respect to this clonotype: A read error is likely, as this CDR3 ends without the conserved phenylalanine or tryptophan. The chain carries TRBV11-3 and TRBJ1-1; the D is unclear. Between the trimmed V and J ends, which lost 5 bases and 4 bases, there was a span of 11 bases. The germline V gene encodes CDR1 SGHNT and CDR2 YENEEA. This CDR3 comprises 13 residues. CDR3: CASSPGIITEAFL. The CDR3 nucleotides read TGTGCCAGCAGCCCCGGGATCATCACTGAAGCTTTCCTT.

Only a few counts were recorded for this clonotype. Since a much larger clone is just one base distant, this may be a read error. This sequence joins TRBV6-6 and TRBJ2-5; TRBD2 is a possible D gene (6 bases). The CDR3 spans 12 residues. CDR1 is MNHNY, CDR2 SVGAGI, per germline (reference sequence). CDR3 amino acids: CVSTYGGETQYF. In DNA, the CDR3 is TGTGTCAGCACCTACGGGGGAGAGACCCAGTACTTC.

This clonotype was recorded at least ten times. This chain links TRBV12-3 or TRBV12-4 with TRBJ1-5; 8 bases agree with TRBD1. V shed 3 bases and J 1 base; nucleotides not matched to a gene: 2. The length of the CDR3 is 15 residues. The DNA of the CDR3 is TGTGCCAGCAGTTTCAGACAGGGGAGCAATCAGCCCCAGCATTTT. This encodes CASSFRQGSNQPQHF.

This clonotype has only one observation. The rearrangement uses TRBV20-1 and TRBJ2-7; tentatively, D is TRBD2 (5 bases). The CDR3 is 14 residues long. Trimming cost V 1 base and J 6 bases, with 16 bases left between them. Per germline, CDR1 DFQATT and CDR2 SNEGSKA (reference sequence). The CDR3 DNA sequence: TGCAGTGCTAGAGTTGGGAGCAAGACCTGCGAGCAGTACTTC. Translating it yields CSARVGSKTCEQYF.

Of note for this clonotype: The final CDR3 position lacks the conserved phenylalanine or tryptophan, pointing to a likely read error. The rearrangement links TRBV20-1 to TRBJ1-1; D ambiguous. This CDR3 region has 14 residues. The germline V gene encodes CDR1 DFQATT and CDR2 SNEGSKA (reference sequence). With 0 bases removed from V and 1 base from J, the gap between germline ends came to 9 bases. The CDR3 spells CSARDAAENTEAFL. The CDR3 coding sequence is TGCAGTGCTAGAGATGCGGCTGAGAACACTGAAGCTTTCCTT.

The chain combines TRBV5-6 with TRBJ1-1; TRBD1 agrees at 8 bases. The germline gives CDR1 SGHDT, CDR2 YYEEEE. This CDR3 comprises 14 residues. V lost 7 bases, J lost 3 bases, and 8 bases stayed unmatched. In DNA form, the CDR3 reads TGTGCCAGCTGCTGGGACAGGTCGTACACTGAAGCTTTCTTT. This gives the protein CASCWDRSYTEAFF.

To note about this clonotype: One junction end disagrees with the germline gene, perhaps due to a read error. CDR3 residues: CSVGLVNIEAFF. The CDR3 DNA reads as TGCAGCGTTGGTTTGGTTAACATTGAAGCTTTCTTT. V gene TRBV29-1 combines with J gene TRBJ1-1, with no clear D. CDR1 is SQVTM, CDR2 ANQGSEA, per germline. This CDR3 has 12 residues.

On this clonotype itself: This may be a read error, as it is one base from a much larger clone. The rearrangement links TRBV7-9 to TRBJ1-2; 9 nucleotides match TRBD1. CDR1 and CDR2 (germline): SEHNR, FQNEAQ (reference sequence). The CDR3 loop spans 17 amino acids. In nucleotides, the CDR3 is TGTTCCAGCAGCTATGCATCCTACAGGGGGCTGAACTATGGCTACACCTTC. It specifies CSSSYASYRGLNYGYTF.

The rearrangement uses TRBV12-3 or TRBV12-4 and TRBJ2-3; 9 positions agree with TRBD2. Unmatched junction bases numbered 11, after V lost 5 bases and J lost 8 bases. The CDR3 length is 15 residues. CDR3 DNA sequence: TGTGCCAGCAGTCGGATTAGCGGGAGAGCTCTTACGCAGTATTTT. Its translation is CASSRISGRALTQYF.

This clonotype was seen a handful of times. Germline and junction disagree at one end, which may indicate a read error. The chain couples TRBV6-6 to TRBJ1-1, with D possibly matching TRBD1 (5 bases). CDR1 is MNHNY and CDR2 is SVGAGI in the germline V gene (reference sequence). The CDR3 is 12 amino acids. This CDR3 reads CASSLQGTETFF. The DNA of the CDR3 is TGTGCCAGCAGTCTGCAGGGTACTGAAACTTTCTTT.

This clonotype was observed many times. This rearrangement joins TRBV6-2 or TRBV6-3 to TRBJ1-5; D ambiguous. The CDR3 has 12 residues. The germline V gene encodes CDR1 MNHEY and CDR2 SVGEGT. V gave up 0 bases and J gave up 6 bases, with 3 bases separating them. CDR3 coding DNA: TGTGCCAGCAGTTACTCGGGTCAGCCCCAGCATTTT. It is translated as CASSYSGQPQHF.

Regarding this clonotype: This CDR3 is missing its conserved last phenylalanine or tryptophan, likely due to a read error. This rearrangement joins TRBV20-1 to TRBJ1-5; no reliable D call. CDR1 and CDR2 (germline): DFQATT, SNEGSKA (reference sequence). Trimming took off 3 bases at V and 5 bases at J, with 8 bases between the two ends. This CDR3 has 12 residues. This CDR3 reads CSASSGDQPQHS. The CDR3 DNA sequence: TGCAGTGCTAGTTCGGGAGATCAGCCCCAGCATTCT.

V is TRBV20-1 and J is TRBJ2-1, with a weak D call TRBD2 (6 bases). CDR1 is DFQATT and CDR2 is SNEGSKA in the germline V gene (reference sequence). The CDR3 totals 15 residues. V lost 8 bases and J lost 5, with 22 bases in between. The CDR3: CSTKHRTRTNNEQFF. CDR3 nucleotide sequence: TGCAGTACTAAACATAGGACAAGGACTAACAATGAGCAGTTCTTC.

This clonotype was picked up one time. No conserved phenylalanine or tryptophan ends this CDR3, so it is likely a read error. The chain is built from TRBV11-2 and TRBJ2-1, with 11 positions matching TRBD1. J lost 9 bases, V lost 5 bases, and 12 bases had no gene match. The CDR3 extends over 16 amino acids. The germline gives CDR1 SGHAT, CDR2 FQNNGV. The CDR3 nucleotides are TGTGCCAGCAGCGTTGGAGGGACAGGGGGTAGAGGTGAGCAGTTCCTC. Protein sequence: CASSVGGTGGRGEQFL.

With regard to this clonotype: An end of the junction does not agree with germline; a read error may underlie this. This chain links TRBV20-1 with TRBJ2-3, with D perhaps TRBD1 (6 bases). This CDR3 comprises 15 residues. In germline, CDR1 is DFQATT, CDR2 SNEGSKA (reference sequence). CDR3 amino acids: CSARTQGHGKDAQYF. In DNA form, the CDR3 reads TGCAGTGCTAGAACCCAGGGACACGGCAAAGATGCGCAGTATTTT.

J is TRBJ2-7 and V is TRBV5-1, with D perhaps TRBD2 (6 bases). The CDR3 spans 14 residues. Germline CDR1 reads SGHRS; CDR2 reads YFSETQ. The V gene lost 3 bases and the J gene lost 3 bases, with 13 bases spanning the gap. Here the CDR3 DNA reads TGCGCCAGCAGCTCTTCCGGGGACTTCTACGAGCAGTACTTC. Protein: CASSSSGDFYEQYF.

This chain joins TRBV4-2 and TRBJ2-2, with TRBD2 matching over 8 bases. The CDR3 runs to 18 residues. Looked up from germline, CDR1 is LGHNA and CDR2 is YNFKEQ. Trimming removed 0 bases from V and 0 bases from J; junction bases left unmatched: 6. CDR3 coding DNA: TGTGCCAGCAGCCAAGACGGGGGGGGCCACACGAACACCGGGGAGCTGTTTTTT. As protein: CASSQDGGGHTNTGELFF.

V usage is TRBV11-3 and J usage is TRBJ2-1; D is possibly TRBD2 (5 bases). Deletions cut 10 bases from V and 7 bases from J, with 23 bases between. Germline CDR1 is SGHNT and CDR2 is YENEEA. The CDR3 totals 15 residues. CDR3 sequence: CANGPGVRPGNEQFF. In DNA, the CDR3 is TGTGCCAACGGCCCCGGGGTCCGACCGGGAAATGAGCAGTTCTTC.

The DNA of the CDR3 is TGTGCCAGCAGCCAACGACCGACAGGTCCTGGAGAAAAACTGTTTTTT. Its protein product is CASSQRPTGPGEKLFF. This chain joins TRBV4-2 and TRBJ1-4; D might be TRBD1 (6 bases). V was pared by 2 bases and J by 8 bases, with 18 bases between. Per germline, CDR1 LGHNA and CDR2 YNFKEQ. The CDR3 is made up of 16 amino acids.